This TCR beta chain was identified in a study of cytomegalovirus exposure and HLA in healthy donors. The overall study: Most donors, roughly 84% of approximately 400 genotyped, fell in the Caucasian-associated ancestry cluster.

There were likely unrecorded immune exposures, though donors were nominally healthy when sampled. From germline, CDR1 is SNHLY and CDR2 FYNNEI. This CDR3 spans 14 amino acids. V was cut by 6 bases and J by 4 bases, with 15 bases left in between. The PCR ran on 60 Vbeta and 13 Jbeta primers. Only in-frame clones appear in the TCRdb table, and some are missing; sequencing was by immunoSEQ multiplex PCR. The table has over 100,000 clones, roughly three quarters seen once; the top ten hold roughly 12%. The TCR sequence derives from a woman aged 40 to 49 in good health and CMV-seropositive. The sample taken for sequencing was PBMCs. V gene TRBV2 combines with J gene TRBJ1-2, with D uncertain. The CDR3 DNA reads TGTGCCAGCAGCGCCCGCCCGTCCGGCTATGGCTACACCTTC. It encodes CASSARPSGYGYTF.